This T cell receptor beta chain emerged from a study of T cells after posttransplantation cyclophosphamide. Study results and caveats: Skin or GI-infiltrating T cells shared few TRB sequences with blood. Donor-recipient repertoire similarity was low at 1-2 months, rising over year one. TRB clonality was highly associated with recipient CMV seropositivity and reactivation.

This CDR3 comprises 16 residues. The V gene end was trimmed by 4 bases and the J gene end by 0 bases; junction bases not matched to a gene: 6. The germline V gene has CDR1 SGHRS and CDR2 YFSETQ. In this sample, this clone turned up a few times. Its antigen is as yet unknown. This related bone marrow graft donor gave peripheral blood on the day of marrow donation. Data came from immunoSEQ multiplex PCR; TCRdb stores just in-frame clones and leaves some out. The sample lists roughly 14,000 clones; roughly four fifths were seen once. This chain connects TRBV5-1 to TRBJ1-4, with 7 bases aligning to TRBD1. This TCR derives from a man between 50 and 59 years old in good health, CMV-negative, and a related stem cell transplant donor. The source material was memory CD4+ T cells sorted from PBMCs. The CDR3 sequence is CASSIRDSATNEKLFF. In DNA form, the CDR3 reads TGCGCCAGCAGCATCCGGGACAGTGCAACTAATGAAAAACTGTTTTTT.